The rows below give T cell receptor beta chains drawn from one sample of a study of CD8+CD57+ T cells in acquired aplastic anemia. TCRdb recomputed calls from the reads with MiXCR, one row per CDR3 protein. In the table there are a few hundred thousand distinct CDR3 sequences, about three fifths of which are singletons. Sequenced: sorted CD4+, CD8+, or CD8+CD57+ T cells (not recorded which) from PBMCs. These receptors all stem from a human donor with aplastic anemia. The CDR3 runs from the conserved cysteine through the conserved F or W. Fields, in order: clone size, CDR3 length, V gene, J gene, CDR3 protein. Expanded clones are given a class, and other clones once, few, many or no size at all.

clone size: NA; CDR3 length: 13; V gene: TRBV29-1; J gene: TRBJ1-1; CDR3 protein: CSVVLTGNTEAFF
clone size: NA; CDR3 length: 13; V gene: TRBV24-1; J gene: TRBJ2-2; CDR3 protein: CATAVSNTGELFF
clone size: NA; CDR3 length: 15; V gene: TRBV24-1; J gene: TRBJ2-6; CDR3 protein: CATSAQASGANVLTF
clone size: NA; CDR3 length: 15; V gene: TRBV7-4; J gene: TRBJ2-7; CDR3 protein: CASSLDRVRAREQYF
clone size: NA; CDR3 length: 15; V gene: TRBV15; J gene: TRBJ2-7; CDR3 protein: CATSRGDRETYEQYF
clone size: once; CDR3 length: 15; V gene: TRBV2; J gene: TRBJ1-5; CDR3 protein: CASTWDTRSNQPQHF
clone size: NA; CDR3 length: 15; V gene: TRBV10-2; J gene: TRBJ1-6; CDR3 protein: CASQTESSYNSPLHF
clone size: few; CDR3 length: 12; V gene: TRBV7-7; J gene: TRBJ2-1; CDR3 protein: CASSPSGGEQFF
clone size: NA; CDR3 length: 18; V gene: TRBV7-3; J gene: TRBJ1-2; CDR3 protein: CASSHPLGTRDSHYGYTF
clone size: NA; CDR3 length: 18; V gene: TRBV25-1; J gene: TRBJ1-6; CDR3 protein: CASSYSSGESSYNSPLHF
clone size: few; CDR3 length: 14; V gene: TRBV20-1; J gene: TRBJ1-1; CDR3 protein: CSARVAGENTEAFF
clone size: NA; CDR3 length: 14; V gene: TRBV27; J gene: TRBJ2-3; CDR3 protein: CASSIAGGADTQYF
clone size: NA; CDR3 length: 12; V gene: TRBV3-1; J gene: TRBJ1-1; CDR3 protein: CASSPRLGEAFF
clone size: NA; CDR3 length: 13; V gene: TRBV7-9; J gene: TRBJ1-6; CDR3 protein: CASSTRQNSPLHF
clone size: few; CDR3 length: 12; V gene: TRBV5-1; J gene: TRBJ1-4; CDR3 protein: CASSLGNEKLFF
clone size: NA; CDR3 length: 16; V gene: TRBV9; J gene: TRBJ1-5; CDR3 protein: CASSADGGGGNQPQHF
clone size: once; CDR3 length: 14; V gene: TRBV20-1; J gene: TRBJ1-1; CDR3 protein: CSAQDGQMNTEAFF
clone size: NA; CDR3 length: 15; V gene: TRBV24-1; J gene: TRBJ2-5; CDR3 protein: CATTWTGREQETQYF
clone size: few; CDR3 length: 13; V gene: TRBV15; J gene: TRBJ1-5; CDR3 protein: CATSRHHRQPQHF
clone size: NA; CDR3 length: 13; V gene: TRBV7-8; J gene: TRBJ2-3; CDR3 protein: CASSLITGPTQYF
clone size: NA; CDR3 length: 13; V gene: TRBV20-1; J gene: TRBJ2-7; CDR3 protein: CSASPTSGYEQYF
clone size: NA; CDR3 length: 15; V gene: TRBV12-3/TRBV12-4; J gene: TRBJ2-3; CDR3 protein: CASSFGQGGTDTQYF
clone size: NA; CDR3 length: 14; V gene: TRBV2; J gene: TRBJ2-1; CDR3 protein: CASSERRADNEQFF
clone size: many; CDR3 length: 15; V gene: TRBV20-1; J gene: TRBJ2-1; CDR3 protein: CSATTSGSAYNEQFF
clone size: NA; CDR3 length: 13; V gene: TRBV7-3; J gene: TRBJ2-1; CDR3 protein: CASSLFSDNEQFF
clone size: many; CDR3 length: 15; V gene: TRBV9; J gene: TRBJ2-1; CDR3 protein: CASSARTGNYNEQFF
clone size: many; CDR3 length: 13; V gene: TRBV11-2; J gene: TRBJ2-7; CDR3 protein: CASSYRTDYEQYF
clone size: many; CDR3 length: 15; V gene: TRBV7-9; J gene: TRBJ1-5; CDR3 protein: CASSHGGNSNQPQHF
clone size: NA; CDR3 length: 12; V gene: TRBV20-1; J gene: TRBJ1-2; CDR3 protein: CSAPTGLRDFTF
clone size: many; CDR3 length: 19; V gene: TRBV6-5; J gene: TRBJ1-6; CDR3 protein: CASSYSGGTADVRSSPLHF
clone size: NA; CDR3 length: 14; V gene: TRBV5-8; J gene: TRBJ1-4; CDR3 protein: CASSLTIYNEKLFF
clone size: NA; CDR3 length: 14; V gene: TRBV19; J gene: NA; CDR3 protein: CASSYGAGRETQYF
clone size: NA; CDR3 length: 17; V gene: TRBV2; J gene: TRBJ2-1; CDR3 protein: CASSRGGLAALYNEQFF
clone size: many; CDR3 length: 13; V gene: TRBV11-2; J gene: TRBJ1-2; CDR3 protein: CASSSFRVGGYTF
clone size: NA; CDR3 length: 14; V gene: TRBV5-1; J gene: TRBJ2-5; CDR3 protein: CASSLVGAQETQYF
clone size: NA; CDR3 length: 18; V gene: TRBV6-1; J gene: TRBJ2-2; CDR3 protein: CASITGLAGGPRTGELFF
clone size: NA; CDR3 length: 15; V gene: TRBV2; J gene: TRBJ1-6; CDR3 protein: CASSEVGEGLSPLHF
clone size: NA; CDR3 length: 13; V gene: TRBV24-1; J gene: TRBJ1-2; CDR3 protein: CATSDYSGYGYTF
clone size: once; CDR3 length: 20; V gene: TRBV7-3; J gene: TRBJ1-4; CDR3 protein: CASSFGQGIPYEQCREKLFF
clone size: NA; CDR3 length: 11; V gene: TRBV20-1; J gene: TRBJ1-6; CDR3 protein: CSAAWGSPLHF
clone size: many; CDR3 length: 15; V gene: TRBV2; J gene: TRBJ1-2; CDR3 protein: CASSEFGTVNYGYTF
clone size: NA; CDR3 length: 13; V gene: TRBV7-9; J gene: TRBJ2-1; CDR3 protein: CASSPLAVSEQFF
clone size: few; CDR3 length: 13; V gene: TRBV20-1; J gene: TRBJ1-5; CDR3 protein: CSARVQGDQPQHF
clone size: NA; CDR3 length: 12; V gene: TRBV6-1; J gene: TRBJ1-2; CDR3 protein: CASGEPNYGYTF
clone size: NA; CDR3 length: 13; V gene: TRBV7-2; J gene: TRBJ2-1; CDR3 protein: CASSLSRGFEQFF
clone size: NA; CDR3 length: 14; V gene: TRBV6-1; J gene: TRBJ2-5; CDR3 protein: CASSQDRGRETQYF
clone size: NA; CDR3 length: 12; V gene: TRBV19; J gene: TRBJ2-7; CDR3 protein: CASSIGYGEQYF
clone size: many; CDR3 length: 15; V gene: TRBV2; J gene: TRBJ2-1; CDR3 protein: CASSRSLVLYNEQFF
clone size: NA; CDR3 length: 12; V gene: TRBV20-1; J gene: TRBJ1-1; CDR3 protein: CSARVGSTEAFF
clone size: NA; CDR3 length: 14; V gene: TRBV7-3; J gene: TRBJ2-1; CDR3 protein: CASSLDSSGGEQFF
clone size: many; CDR3 length: 14; V gene: TRBV2; J gene: TRBJ1-1; CDR3 protein: CASSGGQGSTEAFF
clone size: many; CDR3 length: 12; V gene: TRBV18; J gene: TRBJ2-5; CDR3 protein: CASSTYQETQYF
clone size: once; CDR3 length: 14; V gene: TRBV24-1; J gene: TRBJ1-5; CDR3 protein: CATSDQNSNQPQHF
clone size: NA; CDR3 length: 12; V gene: TRBV7-9; J gene: TRBJ2-7; CDR3 protein: CASSLTAREQYF